Here is one T cell receptor (beta chain) with its context. Its antigen remains unknown. Unique molecular identifiers were present on cDNA, and template switching added a universal primer site. In TCRdb, the 5' RACE reads were re-called with MiXCR into one record per CDR3 protein. The data hold 200,000 to 250,000 distinct CDR3 sequences, with approximately 10% observed a single time. This entry belongs to a study of identical twins. Points from the study as a whole: Whereas memory repertoires showed no such difference, abundant cord blood beta clonotypes carried fewer insertions. Out-of-frame alpha sequences shared by twins were enriched for low generation probability.

The CDR3 loop spans 14 amino acids. Losses at the gene ends were 3 bases for V and 7 bases for J; bases not matched to a gene: 11. From germline, CDR1 is DFQATT and CDR2 SNEGSKA (reference sequence). V usage is TRBV20-1 and J usage is TRBJ2-7; 8 bases align to TRBD1. The sequenced sample consisted of memory T cells sorted from blood. The TCR sequence derives from a man aged 50 to 59 in good health. The CDR3 here is CSASLGQGLGEQYF. CDR3 bases: TGCAGTGCTAGTTTAGGACAGGGATTGGGGGAGCAGTACTTC.